The present T cell receptor (beta chain) was sequenced within a study of blood T cell repertoires in COVID-19. Background on the study: Researchers got acute and convalescent COVID-19 samples from the United States, Italy and Spain. Sources were T cells, B-cell-depleted T cells, or PBMCs; the material itself was cDNA or gDNA.

Patients of the Seattle cohort, enrolled during active infection, were followed longitudinally. As originally analysed: Nucleated cell counts were estimated from reference gene primer amplification. Using immunoSEQ multiplex PCR, the repertoire was profiled, and TCRdb retains in-frame clones only, with some absent. V, J and clone size reflect that table, while D and trimming were determined from the DNA. The sample comprises 250,000 to 350,000 clones, around 84% of which are singletons, and almost 1.5% rests with the top ten. This CDR3 has 16 residues. Germline-derived CDR1 and CDR2 are SGHRS and YFSETQ. With V trimmed by 1 base and J by 5 bases, 5 bases remained unmatched.

This TCR derives from a human donor with COVID-19, enrolled during active disease. The donor label of this sample is uncertain. Specimen: peripheral blood. This chain uses TRBV5-1 with TRBJ2-2; 10 bases agree with TRBD1. DNA for the CDR3: TGCGCCAGCAGCTTGCCCGGGACAGGGGTGACCGGGGAGCTGTTTTTT. Residues: CASSLPGTGVTGELFF.